This TCR beta chain comes out of a study of blood T cells in healthy people across ages. A second PCR of 7 to 11 cycles used a sample-barcoded 5' primer and a J-beta primer mix. TCRdb redid the calling of the 5' RACE reads with MiXCR, one entry per CDR3 protein. Of under 1 million distinct CDR3 sequences in the sample, around 43% were seen once. In germline, CDR1 is MDHEN, CDR2 SYDVKM. With 3 bases clipped from V and 7 bases from J, the junction kept 7 bases outside the gene matches. The CDR3 runs to 15 residues. Sequencing was done on a sample of blood. This receptor was taken from a man in his sixties in good health. The chain is built from TRBV28 and TRBJ2-1; 9 nucleotides match TRBD2. In nucleotides, the CDR3 is TGTGCCAGCAGTTTCGGCGGGGGGGAGTCGAATGAGCAGTTCTTC. It translates to CASSFGGGESNEQFF.